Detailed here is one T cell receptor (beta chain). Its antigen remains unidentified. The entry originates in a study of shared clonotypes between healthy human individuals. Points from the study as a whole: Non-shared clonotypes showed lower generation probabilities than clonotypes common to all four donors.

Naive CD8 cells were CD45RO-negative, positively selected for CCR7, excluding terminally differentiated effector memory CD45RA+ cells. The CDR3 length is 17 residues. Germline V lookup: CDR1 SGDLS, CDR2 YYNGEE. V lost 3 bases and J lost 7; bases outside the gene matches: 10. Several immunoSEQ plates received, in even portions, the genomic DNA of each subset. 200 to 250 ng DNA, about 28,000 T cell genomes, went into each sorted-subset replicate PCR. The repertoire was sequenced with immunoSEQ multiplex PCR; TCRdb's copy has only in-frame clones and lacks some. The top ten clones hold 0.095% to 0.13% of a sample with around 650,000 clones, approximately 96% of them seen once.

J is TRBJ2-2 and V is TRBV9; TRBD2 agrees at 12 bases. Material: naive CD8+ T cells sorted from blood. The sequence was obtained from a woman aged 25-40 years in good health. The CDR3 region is CASSALTTSGSGGELFF. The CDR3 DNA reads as TGTGCCAGCAGCGCACTTACGACTAGCGGGAGTGGCGGGGAGCTGTTTTTT.